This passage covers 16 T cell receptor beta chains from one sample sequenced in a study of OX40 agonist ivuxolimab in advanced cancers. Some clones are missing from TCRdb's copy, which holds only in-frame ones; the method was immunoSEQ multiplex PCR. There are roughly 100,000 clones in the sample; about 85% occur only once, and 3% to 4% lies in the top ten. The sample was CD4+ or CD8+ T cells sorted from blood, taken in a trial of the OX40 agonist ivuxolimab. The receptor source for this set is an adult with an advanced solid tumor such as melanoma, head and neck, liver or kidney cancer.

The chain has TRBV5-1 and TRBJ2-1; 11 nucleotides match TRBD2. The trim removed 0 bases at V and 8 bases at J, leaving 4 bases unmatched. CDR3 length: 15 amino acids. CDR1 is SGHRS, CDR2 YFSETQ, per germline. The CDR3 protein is CASSLATSGSHEQFF. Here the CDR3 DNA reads TGCGCCAGCAGCTTGGCTACTAGCGGGAGTCATGAGCAGTTCTTC.

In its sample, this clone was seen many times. CDR3 residues: CASSLAGTSGQVMQYF. The CDR3, as DNA: TGTGCCAGCAGCTTAGCCGGGACTAGCGGGCAAGTTATGCAGTATTTT. The chain has TRBV7-2 and TRBJ2-3; 12 bases align to TRBD2. Per the germline V gene, CDR1 is SGHTA and CDR2 is FQGNSA. V shed 0 bases and J 11 bases; nucleotides not matched to a gene: 9. The length of the CDR3 is 16 residues.

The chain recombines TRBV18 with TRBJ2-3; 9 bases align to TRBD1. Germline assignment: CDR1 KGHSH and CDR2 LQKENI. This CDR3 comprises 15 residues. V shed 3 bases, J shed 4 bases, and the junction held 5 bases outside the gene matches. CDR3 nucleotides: TGTGCCAGCTCACCGGGGACAGGGAGGCCAGATACGCAGTATTTT. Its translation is CASSPGTGRPDTQYF.

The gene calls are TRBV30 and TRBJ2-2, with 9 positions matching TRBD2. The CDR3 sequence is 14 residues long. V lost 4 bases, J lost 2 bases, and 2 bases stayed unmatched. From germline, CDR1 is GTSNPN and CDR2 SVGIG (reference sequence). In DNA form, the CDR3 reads TGTGCCTGGACCCTAGCGGGAAACACCGGGGAGCTGTTTTTT. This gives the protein CAWTLAGNTGELFF.

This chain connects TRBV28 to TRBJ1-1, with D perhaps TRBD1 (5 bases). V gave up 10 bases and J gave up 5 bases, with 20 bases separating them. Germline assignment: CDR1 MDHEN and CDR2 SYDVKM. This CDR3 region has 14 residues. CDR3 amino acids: CATEPEGRGTEAFF. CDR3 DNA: TGTGCCACCGAGCCGGAGGGGCGGGGGACTGAAGCTTTCTTT.

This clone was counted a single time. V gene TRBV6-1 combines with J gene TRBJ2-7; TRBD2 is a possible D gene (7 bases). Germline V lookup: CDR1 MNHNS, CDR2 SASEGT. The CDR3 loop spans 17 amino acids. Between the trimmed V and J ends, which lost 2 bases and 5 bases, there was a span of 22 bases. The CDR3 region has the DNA TGTGCCAGCAGTGAATACCGGAGGGGGGGACGCTTGGACGAGCAGTACTTC. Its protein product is CASSEYRRGGRLDEQYF.

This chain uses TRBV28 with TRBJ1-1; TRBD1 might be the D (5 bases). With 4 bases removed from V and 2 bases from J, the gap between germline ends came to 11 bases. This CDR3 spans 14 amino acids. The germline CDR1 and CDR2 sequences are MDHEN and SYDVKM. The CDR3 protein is CASSSGTRNTEAFF. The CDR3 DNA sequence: TGTGCCAGCAGTTCAGGGACTAGAAACACTGAAGCTTTCTTT.

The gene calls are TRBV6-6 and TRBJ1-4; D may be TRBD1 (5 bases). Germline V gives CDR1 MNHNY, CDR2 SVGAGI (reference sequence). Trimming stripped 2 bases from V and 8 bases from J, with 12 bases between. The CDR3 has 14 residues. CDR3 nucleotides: TGTGCCAGCAGTTACAGAGGGGCGGAAGAAAAACTGTTTTTT. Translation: CASSYRGAEEKLFF.

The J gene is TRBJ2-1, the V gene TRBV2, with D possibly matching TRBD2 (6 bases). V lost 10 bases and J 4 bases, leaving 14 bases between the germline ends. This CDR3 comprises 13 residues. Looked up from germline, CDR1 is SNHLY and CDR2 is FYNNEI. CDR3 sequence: CATGRGLYNEQFF. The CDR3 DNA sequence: TGTGCCACCGGGCGGGGACTTTACAATGAGCAGTTCTTC. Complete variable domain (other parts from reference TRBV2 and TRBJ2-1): EPEVTQTPSHQVTQMGQEVILRCVPISNHLYFYWYRQILGQKVEFLVSFYNNEISEKSEIFDDQFSVERPDGSNFTLKIRSTKLEDSAMYFCATGRGLYNEQFFGPGTRLTVL.

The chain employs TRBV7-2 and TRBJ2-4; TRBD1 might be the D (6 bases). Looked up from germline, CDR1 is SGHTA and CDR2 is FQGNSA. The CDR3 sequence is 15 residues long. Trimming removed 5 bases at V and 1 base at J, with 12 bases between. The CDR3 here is CASSVGAGAKNIQYF. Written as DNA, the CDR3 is TGTGCCAGCAGCGTGGGGGCAGGGGCCAAAAACATTCAGTACTTC.

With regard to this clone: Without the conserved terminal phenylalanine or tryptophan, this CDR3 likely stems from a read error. CDR3 residues: CASSQDLPRYYEQYL. The CDR3 nucleotides are TGTGCCAGCAGCCAAGATCTGCCACGGTACTACGAGCAGTACCTC. The gene calls are TRBV14 and TRBJ2-7; D remains unclear. V was shortened by 0 bases and J by 3 bases, with 12 bases between the two germline ends. The CDR3 is 15 amino acids. Per the germline V gene, CDR1 is SGHDN and CDR2 is FVKESK.

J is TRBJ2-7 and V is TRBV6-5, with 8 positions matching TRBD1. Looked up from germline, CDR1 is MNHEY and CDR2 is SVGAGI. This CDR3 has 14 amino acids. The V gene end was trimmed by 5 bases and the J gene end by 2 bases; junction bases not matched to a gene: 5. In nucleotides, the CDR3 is TGTGCCAGCAGTCCACAGGGGGGAGCCTACGAGCAGTACTTC. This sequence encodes CASSPQGGAYEQYF.

CDR3 protein: CASSFGPTYNEQFF. In DNA, the CDR3 is TGTGCCAGCAGTTTTGGGCCTACCTACAATGAGCAGTTCTTC. This sequence joins TRBV2 and TRBJ2-1, with D uncertain. Trimming cost V 5 bases and J 2 bases, with 10 bases left between them. CDR3 size: 14 residues. Looked up from germline, CDR1 is SNHLY and CDR2 is FYNNEI.

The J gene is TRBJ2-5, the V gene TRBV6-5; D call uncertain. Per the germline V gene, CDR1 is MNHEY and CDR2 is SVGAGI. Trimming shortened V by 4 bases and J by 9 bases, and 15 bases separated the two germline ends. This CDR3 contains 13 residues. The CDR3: CASSFYSFGAQYF. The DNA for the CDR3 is TGTGCCAGCAGTTTCTACTCGTTCGGAGCCCAGTACTTC.

The CDR3 spells CASSGGDSSGNTIYF. The CDR3 DNA reads TGTGCCAGCAGCGGCGGGGACAGCTCTGGAAACACCATATATTTT. V gene TRBV9 combines with J gene TRBJ1-3, with 7 bases matching TRBD1. Germline V lookup: CDR1 SGDLS, CDR2 YYNGEE. V was clipped by 3 bases and J by 0 bases; unmatched bases: 3. The CDR3 covers 15 residues.

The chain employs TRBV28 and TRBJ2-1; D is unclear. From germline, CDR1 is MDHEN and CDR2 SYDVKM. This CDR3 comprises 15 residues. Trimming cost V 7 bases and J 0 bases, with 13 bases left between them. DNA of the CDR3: TGTGCCAGCACCGAGATTTCAAGCTCCTACAATGAGCAGTTCTTC. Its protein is CASTEISSSYNEQFF.